These 18 T cell receptor beta chains share one sample of origin, sequenced in a study of regulatory T cells in long-lasting Graves disease. According to the study, TCR beta libraries were built with iRepertoire HTBI primers and CDR3-region Arm-PCR. TCRdb processed the multiplex PCR reads anew with MiXCR; each CDR3 protein has one entry. The sample lists approximately 400,000 distinct CDR3 sequences, approximately 12% occurring once. This sample's time point: newly diagnosed GD, antithyroid drugs for less than 3 months. TCR sequences were obtained from RNA taken from PBMCs. A further study also used this sample, focusing on T cells in Graves' hyperthyroidism and ophthalmopathy.

Sequenced here: peripheral blood mononuclear cells (PBMCs), sampled at new diagnosis, from a patient treated with antithyroid drugs. The source of these receptors is a woman aged 18 to 35 with Graves disease.

This clonotype has just a few counts. This chain joins TRBV9 and TRBJ2-6; D possibly corresponds to TRBD2 (7 bases). The V end lost 1 base, the J end lost 4 bases, and 21 bases lay between the germline ends. Germline CDR1 reads SGDLS; CDR2 reads YYNGEE. This CDR3 is built from 19 residues. CDR3 residues: CASSVMGGGLYSGANVLTF. The CDR3 nucleotides are TGTGCCAGCAGCGTAATGGGGGGGGGCCTATATTCGGGGGCCAACGTCCTGACTTTC.

This clonotype was seen ten or more times. The chain links TRBV7-2 to TRBJ1-2; no firm D call. Trimming cost V 5 bases and J 0 bases, with 13 bases left between them. The CDR3 has 15 residues. Germline V gene lookup returns CDR1 SGHTA and CDR2 FQGNSA. CDR3 loop: CASSLTSYPNYGYTF. CDR3 bases: TGTGCCAGCAGCCTGACAAGTTATCCTAACTATGGCTACACCTTC.

The chain combines TRBV20-1 with TRBJ2-7; either TRBD1 or TRBD2 may fit D (5 bases each). Trimming pared 6 bases from V and 3 bases from J, leaving 12 bases between. Germline assignment: CDR1 DFQATT and CDR2 SNEGSKA (reference sequence). This CDR3 has 12 amino acids. DNA for the CDR3: TGCAGTGCGACGAGGGACCGCTACGAGCAGTACTTC. Translated, it gives CSATRDRYEQYF.

V and J are TRBV20-1 and TRBJ2-7; D unclear. In germline, CDR1 is DFQATT, CDR2 SNEGSKA (reference sequence). V lost 2 bases and J lost 0, with 8 bases in between. The CDR3 loop spans 13 amino acids. As DNA, the CDR3 is TGCAGTGCTAGAATTTCCAACTCCTACGAGCAGTACTTC. This gives the protein CSARISNSYEQYF.

This clonotype was detected many times. The rearrangement joins TRBV7-9 to TRBJ2-1; perhaps TRBD2 as D (5 bases). With 5 bases removed from V and 4 bases from J, the gap between germline ends came to 9 bases. Germline CDR1 reads SEHNR; CDR2 reads FQNEAQ (reference sequence). CDR3 size: 13 residues. The CDR3 sequence is CASSPGEYNEQFF. The CDR3 DNA reads TGTGCCAGCAGCCCCGGGGAGTACAATGAGCAGTTCTTC. Looking up the rest from reference TRBV7-9 and TRBJ2-1 gives the full variable domain: DTGVSQNPRHKITKRGQNVTFRCDPISEHNRLYWYRQTLGQGPEFLTYFQNEAQLEKSRLLSDRFSAERPKGSFSTLEIQRTEQGDSAMYLCASSPGEYNEQFFGPGTRLTVL.

This clonotype was seen a handful of times. The V call is TRBV3-1, the J call TRBJ1-1, with a tentative D call TRBD1 (5 bases). Germline assignment: CDR1 LGHDT and CDR2 YNNKEL (reference sequence). The CDR3 extends over 14 amino acids. The V end lost 2 bases, the J end lost 2 bases, and 9 bases lay between the germline ends. The CDR3 sequence: CASSQWQGNTEAFF. In DNA form, the CDR3 reads TGTGCCAGCAGCCAATGGCAGGGCAACACTGAAGCTTTCTTT.

The J gene is TRBJ1-5, the V gene TRBV6-1; 10 bases align to TRBD1. Trimming cost V 6 bases and J 1 base; bases outside gene matches: 12. The CDR3 contains 18 residues. The germline gives CDR1 MNHNS, CDR2 SASEGT. CDR3: CASSSGRDRGVSNQPQHF. As DNA, the CDR3 is TGTGCCAGCAGCTCCGGTCGGGACAGGGGCGTCAGCAATCAGCCCCAGCATTTT.

This clonotype turned up a few times. This may be a read error, as it is one base from a much larger clone. V gene TRBV7-9 combines with J gene TRBJ1-1; D is unclear. CDR1 and CDR2 (germline): SEHNR, FQNEAQ (reference sequence). This CDR3 comprises 14 residues. CDR3 nucleotide sequence: TGTGCCAGCAGATTAGATTTGGGTTCCACGGAAGCTTTCTTT. This codes for CASRLDLGSTEAFF. Filled out from reference TRBV7-9 and TRBJ1-1, the complete variable domain reads DTGVSQNPRHKITKRGQNVTFRCDPISEHNRLYWYRQTLGQGPEFLTYFQNEAQLEKSRLLSDRFSAERPKGSFSTLEIQRTEQGDSAMYLCASRLDLGSTEAFFGQGTRLTVV.

The chain recombines TRBV28 with TRBJ2-3; 10 nucleotides agree with TRBD2. The CDR3 extends over 14 amino acids. Per germline, CDR1 MDHEN and CDR2 SYDVKM. V trimming: 5 bases; J trimming: 5 bases; junction bases outside the gene matches: 4. The chain's CDR3 is CASSRGLALDTQYF. CDR3 DNA: TGTGCCAGCAGTAGGGGACTAGCGCTAGATACGCAGTATTTT.

This clonotype has a count of ten or more. The chain is built from TRBV28 and TRBJ2-7, with TRBD2 as a possible D gene (6 bases). The germline CDR1 and CDR2 sequences are MDHEN and SYDVKM. The ends were cut back, 8 bases at V and 11 bases at J, with 19 bases in the middle. The CDR3 covers 12 residues. CDR3 nucleotides: TGTGCCAGCTCAACCGGGAGAAAAAGCGAGTACTTC. This gives the protein CASSTGRKSEYF.

This clonotype has at least ten counts. This chain connects TRBV11-1 to TRBJ2-1, with 8 nucleotides matching TRBD2. V dropped 1 base and J dropped 14; count of bases not matched to a gene: 4. Germline loops: CDR1 SGHAT, CDR2 FQDESV (reference sequence). The CDR3 loop spans 12 amino acids. The CDR3 nucleotides are TGTGCCAGCAGCTTAGGTCGGGAGGGCAAGTTCTTC. The encoded protein is CASSLGREGKFF.

This clonotype was recorded at least ten times. V is TRBV7-2 and J is TRBJ2-7; possibly TRBD1 for D (6 bases). The CDR3 sequence is 17 residues long. Trimming took off 1 base at V and 1 base at J, with 17 bases between the two ends. Germline V gene lookup returns CDR1 SGHTA and CDR2 FQGNSA. The CDR3 spells CASSLGSLQGRSYEQYF. CDR3 sequence (DNA): TGTGCCAGCAGCTTAGGGAGCTTGCAGGGGCGATCCTACGAGCAGTACTTC. Supplemented by reference TRBV7-2 and TRBJ2-7, the full variable domain reads GAGVSQSPSNKVTEKGKDVELRCDPISGHTALYWYRQSLGQGLEFLIYFQGNSAPDKSGLPSDRFSAERTGGSVSTLTIQRTQQEDSAVYLCASSLGSLQGRSYEQYFGPGTRLTVT.

This clonotype has ten or more counts. The chain has TRBV28 and TRBJ1-1; 7 bases are shared with TRBD1. Germline assignment: CDR1 MDHEN and CDR2 SYDVKM. The ends lost 6 bases at V and 3 bases at J; junction bases unmatched: 1. The CDR3 loop spans 12 amino acids. The CDR3 is CASSDRDTEAFF. CDR3 coding DNA: TGTGCCAGCAGCGACAGGGACACTGAAGCTTTCTTT. Drawing the rest from reference TRBV28 and TRBJ1-1, the complete variable domain is DVKVTQSSRYLVKRTGEKVFLECVQDMDHENMFWYRQDPGLGLRLIYFSYDVKMKEKGDIPEGYSVSREKKERFSLILESASTNQTSMYLCASSDRDTEAFFGQGTRLTVV.

The chain uses TRBV28 and TRBJ1-3; D is possibly TRBD1 (6 bases). V lost 6 bases, J lost 4 bases, and 13 bases lay in between. Per the germline V gene, CDR1 is MDHEN and CDR2 is SYDVKM. The CDR3 loop spans 14 amino acids. CDR3 DNA: TGTGCCAGCAGATCCACAGGGTTGGGAAACACCATATATTTT. It yields the protein CASRSTGLGNTIYF.

This clonotype was recorded at least ten times. The chain combines TRBV2 with TRBJ2-1, with TRBD2 identical over 8 bases. Germline CDR1 SNHLY, CDR2 FYNNEI. With 2 bases clipped from V and 6 bases from J, the junction kept 12 bases outside the gene matches. The CDR3 has 17 residues. The CDR3 loop is CASSESRSGLAGNEQFF. CDR3 nucleotide sequence: TGTGCCAGCAGTGAATCGCGTTCGGGGCTAGCGGGCAATGAGCAGTTCTTC. The full variable domain, in which reference TRBV2 and TRBJ2-1 provide the parts outside the CDR3, is EPEVTQTPSHQVTQMGQEVILRCVPISNHLYFYWYRQILGQKVEFLVSFYNNEISEKSEIFDDQFSVERPDGSNFTLKIRSTKLEDSAMYFCASSESRSGLAGNEQFFGPGTRLTVL.

This clonotype has at least ten counts. The chain couples TRBV15 to TRBJ2-3, with D perhaps being TRBD1 or TRBD2 (5 bases each). The J call may be mistaken, given a closer DNA end match to TRBJ2-1. The CDR3 totals 16 residues. In germline, CDR1 is LNHNV, CDR2 YYDKDF (reference sequence). The CDR3 loop reads CATSRPGRRAGNEQFF. The CDR3 coding sequence is TGTGCCACCAGTCGTCCGGGACGACGGGCCGGAAATGAGCAGTTCTTC.

This clonotype was counted a few times. V is TRBV7-8 and J is TRBJ1-2; D call uncertain. The V and J ends lost 5 bases and 8 bases respectively, with 9 bases between them. CDR3 length equals 11 residues. Looked up from germline, CDR1 is SGHVS and CDR2 is FQNEAQ. CDR3 coding DNA: TGTGCCAGCAGCCGAGAGAGAGGCTACACCTTC. This translates into CASSRERGYTF.

This clonotype was observed a handful of times. The CDR3 sequence is CASTSGGPRNQPQHF. The CDR3, as DNA: TGTGCCAGCACCTCGGGGGGCCCTAGAAATCAGCCCCAGCATTTT. The chain links TRBV28 to TRBJ1-5; TRBD1 might be the D (6 bases). Germline V lookup: CDR1 MDHEN, CDR2 SYDVKM. Trimming cost V 7 bases and J 4 bases, with 17 bases left between them. The CDR3 covers 15 residues.